These 26 T cell receptor beta chains were sequenced from one sample in a study of CD8+CD57+ T cells in acquired aplastic anemia. For CDR3 and TCR beta VDJ profiling, genomic DNA was the template used. TCRdb re-derived calls from the reads in MiXCR, one entry per CDR3 protein. The data show 65,000 to 85,000 distinct CDR3 sequences, around half seen once. The sample consisted of sorted CD4+, CD8+, or CD8+CD57+ T cells (not recorded which) from PBMCs. All receptors come from a human donor in good health, serving as a control.

This clonotype was recorded many times. The chain links TRBV7-9 to TRBJ2-1, with 16 positions matching TRBD2. The CDR3 sequence is 16 residues long. The germline gives CDR1 SEHNR, CDR2 FQNEAQ (reference sequence). J was trimmed by 9 bases and V by 5 bases; bases with no gene match: 7. The CDR3 reads CASSPPGLAGGAEQFF. For the CDR3, the DNA is TGTGCCAGCAGCCCACCGGGACTAGCGGGAGGGGCTGAGCAGTTCTTC. Filled out from reference TRBV7-9 and TRBJ2-1, the complete variable domain reads DTGVSQNPRHKITKRGQNVTFRCDPISEHNRLYWYRQTLGQGPEFLTYFQNEAQLEKSRLLSDRFSAERPKGSFSTLEIQRTEQGDSAMYLCASSPPGLAGGAEQFFGPGTRLTVL.

The CDR3 coding sequence is TGTGCCACCGGGTGGGAGGCGGACACAGATACGCAGTATTTT. It specifies CATGWEADTDTQYF. The chain couples TRBV15 to TRBJ2-3; tentatively, D is TRBD2 (6 bases). CDR3 length: 14 residues. Germline V CDR1 and CDR2: LNHNV, YYDKDF (reference sequence). V lost 8 bases and J 2 bases, leaving 14 bases between the germline ends.

The chain joins TRBV19 to TRBJ2-1; possible D gene TRBD2, 6 bases. CDR3 length: 15 residues. V lost 3 bases to trimming and J lost 3 bases, with 12 bases between them. CDR1 and CDR2 from the germline V gene are LNHDA and SQIVND (reference sequence). The CDR3 nucleotides are TGTGCCAGTAGTATTTGGGGGGAAGGCTACAATGAGCAGTTCTTC. As protein: CASSIWGEGYNEQFF.

The rearrangement joins TRBV15 to TRBJ1-5; 9 bases are shared with TRBD1. This CDR3 is 18 amino acids long. The junction had 14 bases not matched to a gene; V was cut back by 1 base and J by 7 bases. Germline-derived CDR1 and CDR2 are LNHNV and YYDKDF (reference sequence). CDR3 sequence (DNA): TGTGCCACCAGCAGAGGGGGGGAAGTAAGGGACAGGGTCCAGCCCCAGCATTTT. Protein product: CATSRGGEVRDRVQPQHF. The variable domain in full, completed from reference TRBV15 and TRBJ1-5, reads DAMVIQNPRYQVTQFGKPVTLSCSQTLNHNVMYWYQQKSSQAPKLLFHYYDKDFNNEADTPDNFQSRRPNTSFCFLDIRSPGLGDTAMYLCATSRGGEVRDRVQPQHFGDGTRLSIL.

The V and J genes are TRBV19 and TRBJ1-6; 8 nucleotides agree with TRBD1. The CDR3 has 14 amino acids. Germline trimming cut 7 bases from V and 12 bases from J; bases unmatched to any gene: 11. CDR1 LNHDA and CDR2 SQIVND come from the germline V gene (reference sequence). As DNA, the CDR3 is TGTGCCAGTACCGCTGGGACAGGAGGGATACCCCTCCACTTT. It yields the protein CASTAGTGGIPLHF.

This clonotype was observed at least ten times. This chain connects TRBV19 to TRBJ2-3, with 9 bases that match TRBD2. The germline V gene has CDR1 LNHDA and CDR2 SQIVND (reference sequence). The CDR3 contains 19 residues. V dropped 4 bases and J dropped 0; count of bases not matched to a gene: 14. DNA for the CDR3: TGTGCCAGTAGTAAGGAGGCTAGCGGGGACTTACTTAGCACAGATACGCAGTATTTT. Translated, it gives CASSKEASGDLLSTDTQYF.

In regard to this clonotype: It is likely a read error, because the conserved phenylalanine at the end of the CDR3 is missing. V and J are TRBV4-1 and TRBJ1-2, with D possibly TRBD1 on 6 matching bases. The V end lost 3 bases, the J end lost 6 bases, and 17 bases lay between the germline ends. The CDR3 runs 15 residues. Germline-derived CDR1 and CDR2 are MGHRA and YSYEKL. The DNA for the CDR3 is TGCGCCAGCAGCCAGAGACAGGAGTATTACAATGGCTACACCCTC. It encodes CASSQRQEYYNGYTL.

This clonotype appeared many times. V gene TRBV4-1 combines with J gene TRBJ2-2, with 10 positions matching TRBD2. The V and J ends lost 5 bases and 6 bases, in that order; junction bases with no gene match: 6. This CDR3 contains 15 residues. Germline CDR1 is MGHRA and CDR2 is YSYEKL. CDR3 sequence (DNA): TGCGCCAGCAGCTATAGAGCGGGGGGGTCCGGGGAGCTGTTTTTT. This gives the protein CASSYRAGGSGELFF.

The rearrangement joins TRBV19 to TRBJ1-2; D remains unclear. The CDR3 extends over 14 amino acids. Germline V gene sequence: CDR1 LNHDA, CDR2 SQIVND (reference sequence). The V end lost 7 bases, the J end lost 7 bases, and 19 bases lay between the germline ends. The CDR3 spells CASKPGLSEIGYTF. In DNA form, the CDR3 reads TGTGCCAGTAAACCCGGCCTCTCCGAAATTGGCTACACCTTC.

This clonotype was recorded at least ten times. The chain links TRBV5-6 to TRBJ1-5, with 9 bases matching TRBD1. Trimming removed 4 bases from V and 6 bases from J; junction bases left unmatched: 5. The germline gives CDR1 SGHDT, CDR2 YYEEEE. The CDR3 runs 14 residues. The CDR3 region is CASSPGQGPQPQHF. The CDR3 DNA reads as TGTGCCAGCAGCCCGGGACAGGGCCCTCAGCCCCAGCATTTT.

The chain links TRBV19 to TRBJ1-1; D call uncertain. This CDR3 contains 11 residues. V was pared by 7 bases and J by 2 bases, with 5 bases between. Per the germline V gene, CDR1 is LNHDA and CDR2 is SQIVND (reference sequence). CDR3 DNA: TGTGCCAGTACCCGCAACACTGAAGCTTTCTTT. Translation: CASTRNTEAFF.

There are many counts of this clonotype. The gene calls are TRBV2 and TRBJ2-2; a weak D match, TRBD2 (5 bases). V lost 6 bases, J lost 9 bases, and 14 bases lay in between. There are 13 residues in the CDR3. From germline, CDR1 is SNHLY and CDR2 FYNNEI. This CDR3 is CASRRASMRELFF. CDR3 sequence (DNA): TGTGCCAGCAGGAGGGCCTCCATGAGGGAGCTGTTTTTT.

This clonotype was found many times. The V call is TRBV7-9, the J call TRBJ2-7, with D perhaps TRBD1 or TRBD2 (6 bases each). Germline-derived CDR1 and CDR2 are SEHNR and FQNEAQ (reference sequence). The CDR3 totals 15 residues. Trimming removed 5 bases from V and 7 bases from J, with 21 bases in between. The CDR3 region has the DNA TGTGCCAGCAGCGGAGATACCGGGGGACATAGAGAGCAGTACTTC. It specifies CASSGDTGGHREQYF.

This chain connects TRBV7-2 to TRBJ2-7, with D perhaps TRBD2 (5 bases). The V end was cut by 4 bases, the J end by 3 bases, with 7 bases between. This CDR3 region has 12 residues. Per the germline V gene, CDR1 is SGHTA and CDR2 is FQGNSA. DNA of the CDR3: TGTGCCAGCAGCTGGGCGGGCTACGAGCAGTACTTC. Its translation: CASSWAGYEQYF.

This clonotype has just one count. The CDR3 here is CAISEGLAGGSYEQYF. CDR3 coding DNA: TGTGCCATCAGTGAGGGTCTAGCGGGAGGTTCTTACGAGCAGTACTTC. The V gene is TRBV10-3, the J gene TRBJ2-7, with 11 positions matching TRBD2. From germline, CDR1 is ENHRY and CDR2 SYGVKD. The ends lost 2 bases at V and 4 bases at J; junction bases unmatched: 7. The CDR3 sequence is 16 residues long.

This clonotype came up many times. The chain carries TRBV4-2 and TRBJ2-7; 7 bases are shared with TRBD2. V lost 0 bases, J lost 7 bases, and 18 bases stayed unmatched. CDR3 length: 18 amino acids. Germline V lookup: CDR1 LGHNA, CDR2 YNFKEQ. The chain's CDR3 is CASSQDARTSRVPREQYF. CDR3 sequence (DNA): TGTGCCAGCAGCCAAGATGCCAGGACTAGTAGAGTCCCTAGGGAGCAGTACTTC.

This clonotype is medium-sized (0.01 to 0.1%) by share. This sequence joins TRBV15 and TRBJ2-7, with D possibly matching TRBD2 (7 bases). V was pared by 6 bases and J by 6 bases, with 15 bases between. The CDR3 has 13 amino acids. Germline loops: CDR1 LNHNV, CDR2 YYDKDF (reference sequence). The CDR3 bases are TGTGCCACCAGATTCAGGGGAGGGCGCGAGCAGTACTTC. Amino acid sequence: CATRFRGGREQYF.

The chain recombines TRBV15 with TRBJ2-1, with 11 bases matching TRBD1. CDR3 size: 15 residues. V trimming: 4 bases; J trimming: 7 bases; junction bases outside the gene matches: 6. Germline V CDR1 and CDR2: LNHNV, YYDKDF (reference sequence). CDR3 sequence: CATSTGTGGRNEQFF. The CDR3 nucleotides read TGTGCCACCAGCACCGGGACAGGGGGTAGGAATGAGCAGTTCTTC.

The rearrangement links TRBV7-7 to TRBJ2-5; D is possibly TRBD2 (7 bases). Germline CDR1 SSHAT, CDR2 FNYEAQ (reference sequence). The CDR3 loop spans 14 amino acids. V lost 5 bases and J lost 5, with 15 bases in between. CDR3 sequence: CASSLRGGSETQYF. CDR3 bases: TGTGCCAGCAGCCTGAGGGGGGGGAGCGAGACCCAGTACTTC.

This clonotype was seen ten or more times. The J gene is TRBJ2-7, the V gene TRBV5-1; perhaps TRBD1 as D (6 bases). Between the trimmed V and J ends, which lost 3 bases and 3 bases, there was a span of 13 bases. CDR1 SGHRS and CDR2 YFSETQ come from the germline V gene. The CDR3 has 14 amino acids. The CDR3 sequence: CASSWTEPYYEQYF. The CDR3 bases are TGCGCCAGCAGCTGGACAGAGCCTTACTACGAGCAGTACTTC.

This sequence joins TRBV11-1 and TRBJ1-1; D unresolved. In germline, CDR1 is SGHAT, CDR2 FQDESV (reference sequence). This CDR3 has 16 residues. V lost 1 base and J 1 base, leaving 13 bases between the germline ends. The CDR3: CASSLVGRESNTEAFF. CDR3 nucleotides: TGTGCCAGCAGCTTAGTAGGTCGCGAGTCGAACACTGAAGCTTTCTTT.

The chain combines TRBV7-2 with TRBJ2-7; D perhaps matches TRBD1 (6 bases). Germline V gives CDR1 SGHTA, CDR2 FQGNSA. V was clipped by 3 bases and J by 0 bases, with 9 bases between them. The CDR3 covers 14 residues. CDR3 sequence reads: CASSFGTTSYEQYF. Here the CDR3 DNA reads TGTGCCAGCAGCTTCGGGACAACCTCCTACGAGCAGTACTTC.

The chain recombines TRBV12-3 or TRBV12-4 with TRBJ2-3; D gene uncertain. This CDR3 spans 11 amino acids. V was pared by 9 bases and J by 6 bases, with 10 bases between. The CDR3 nucleotides are TGTGCCAGTACCATCCAGGATACGCAGTATTTT. Its protein is CASTIQDTQYF.

This chain joins TRBV4-1 and TRBJ2-5; D might be TRBD2 (5 bases). Germline V gene data show CDR1 as MGHRA and CDR2 as YSYEKL. This CDR3 spans 15 amino acids. V lost 0 bases, J lost 2 bases, and 10 bases lay in between. DNA of the CDR3: TGCGCCAGCAGCCAAGATCGCAGCGGACAAGAGACCCAGTACTTC. Protein sequence: CASSQDRSGQETQYF.

Many counts were recorded for this clonotype. The rearrangement links TRBV7-8 to TRBJ2-3; TRBD2 might be the D (6 bases). Between the trimmed V and J ends, which lost 9 bases and 4 bases, there was a span of 20 bases. The CDR3 is made up of 15 amino acids. Per germline, CDR1 SGHVS and CDR2 FQNEAQ. The CDR3 sequence is CASTTTRDSSDTQYF. The CDR3 region has the DNA TGTGCCAGTACTACGACCAGGGACTCTTCAGATACGCAGTATTTT. Full variable domain (missing parts from reference TRBV7-8 and TRBJ2-3): GAGVSQSPRYKVAKRGQDVALRCDPISGHVSLFWYQQALGQGPEFLTYFQNEAQLDKSGLPSDRFFAERPEGSVSTLKIQRTQQEDSAVYLCASTTTRDSSDTQYFGPGTRLTVL.

The chain joins TRBV11-1 to TRBJ1-2; 7 bases fit TRBD1. V was pared by 5 bases and J by 4 bases, with 10 bases of the junction left unmatched. Germline CDR1 and CDR2: SGHAT and FQDESV (reference sequence). The CDR3 is made up of 15 amino acids. CDR3 coding DNA: TGTGCCAGCAGCATCCCGGGACAGATTGCCTATGGCTACACCTTC. Translating it yields CASSIPGQIAYGYTF.